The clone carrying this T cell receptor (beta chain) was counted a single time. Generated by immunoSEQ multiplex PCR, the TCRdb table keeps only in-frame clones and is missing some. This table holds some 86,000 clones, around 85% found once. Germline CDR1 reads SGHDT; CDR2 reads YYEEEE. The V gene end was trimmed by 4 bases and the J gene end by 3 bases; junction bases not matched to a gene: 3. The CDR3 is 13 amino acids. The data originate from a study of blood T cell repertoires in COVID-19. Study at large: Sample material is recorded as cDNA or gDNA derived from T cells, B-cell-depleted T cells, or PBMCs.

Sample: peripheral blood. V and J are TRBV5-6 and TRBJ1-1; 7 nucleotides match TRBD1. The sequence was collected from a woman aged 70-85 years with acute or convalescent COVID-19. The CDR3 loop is CASSRDRYTEAFF. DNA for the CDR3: TGTGCCAGCAGCCGGGACAGATACACTGAAGCTTTCTTT.